This is a list of T cell receptor beta chains from one sample in a study of CD8+CD57+ T cells in acquired aplastic anemia. TCRdb redid the calling of the reads with MiXCR, one entry per CDR3 protein. The sample lists 100,000 to 130,000 distinct CDR3 sequences, 51% occurring once. Sequencing used sorted CD4+, CD8+, or CD8+CD57+ T cells (not recorded which) from PBMCs. All receptors derive from a human donor in good health, serving as a control. Each CDR3 is given with its conserved first and last residue. D genes are given only for firm matches. Clone size is stated in some rows and not others, as once, few, many or a class when expanded.

>.|TRBD1|TRBV29-1|13|TRBJ2-5
TGCAGCGGGAGACAGGGGGCAGGAGAGACCCAGTACTTC
CSGRQGAGETQYF
>many|TRBD1|TRBV11-2|16|TRBJ2-3
TGTGCCAGCAGCTCACCTGACAGGGGGTCCTCAGATACGCAGTATTTT
CASSSPDRGSSDTQYF
>many|.|TRBV4-1|14|TRBJ2-1
TGCGCCAGCAGCCAAGGAGGGGTTGTGGATGAGCAGTTCTTC
CASSQGGVVDEQFF
>.|TRBD1|TRBV19|13|TRBJ1-5
TGTGCCCGTAGATTGACAGGGCATCAGCCCCAGCGTTTT
CARRLTGHQPQRF
>few|TRBD1|TRBV3-1|15|TRBJ2-2
TGTGCCAGCAGCCACAGGACAGGGGGCACCGGGGAGCTGTTTTTT
CASSHRTGGTGELFF
>once|TRBD1|TRBV7-8|16|TRBJ2-2
TGTGCCAGCAGCTTAGCCGGGACAGGGAACACCGGGGAGCTGTTTTTT
CASSLAGTGNTGELFF
>many|TRBD1|TRBV27|14|TRBJ1-2
TGTGCCAGCAGTCCCGGGACAGGGGTTTATGGCTACACCTTC
CASSPGTGVYGYTF
>many|.|TRBV27|13|TRBJ1-1
TGTGCCAGCAGTTTGATCGGGGGAGGAGAAGCTTTCTTT
CASSLIGGGEAFF
>.|TRBD1|TRBV2|15|TRBJ1-5
TGTGCCAGCAGTGAGTGGGGACAGAACAATCAGCCCCAGCATTTT
CASSEWGQNNQPQHF
>once|.|TRBV29-1|15|TRBJ1-2
TGCAGCGCCCAACCAGACGGGACGGAGAAGAATGGCTACACCTTC
CSAQPDGTEKNGYTF
>many|.|TRBV7-6|14|TRBJ2-1
TGTGCCAGCAGCCCTAGGGCGGAGGGGGATGAGCAGTTCTTC
CASSPRAEGDEQFF
>.|TRBD2|TRBV10-3|15|TRBJ2-7
TGTGCCAGCAGTTACTCCCTAGCGGGGGCCTACGAGCAGTACTTC
CASSYSLAGAYEQYF
>many|.|TRBV10-3|14|TRBJ1-1
TGTGCCATCGGGGGGGGGGGGGCCGACACTGAAGCTTTCTTT
CAIGGGGADTEAFF
>once|.|TRBV2|15|TRBJ2-1
TGTGCCAGCAGGGCCGGGACTCTCCAGGCCAATGAGCAGTTCTTC
CASRAGTLQANEQFF
>.|TRBD1|TRBV29-1|13|TRBJ2-7
TGCAGCGTATCGGGACAGGGGAATCACGAGCAGTACTTC
CSVSGQGNHEQYF
>.|.|TRBV15|15|TRBJ2-7
TGTGCCACCAGCGTACCCGGGACACTATCCTACGAGCAGTACTTC
CATSVPGTLSYEQYF
>few|.|TRBV10-1|13|TRBJ2-1
TGCGCCAGCAGTATGACAGTGAACAATGAGCAGTTCTTC
CASSMTVNNEQFF
>once|.|TRBV9|15|TRBJ1-3
TGTGCCAGCAGCTCCTTAGGGGATACTGGAAACACCATATATTTT
CASSSLGDTGNTIYF
>many|TRBD1|TRBV12-5|15|TRBJ1-6
TGTGCTAGTGGTTTTGGACAGGACTATAATTCACCCCTCCACTTT
CASGFGQDYNSPLHF
>many|.|TRBV30|9|TRBJ1-2
TGTGCCTGGAGTAAGGGCTACACCTTC
CAWSKGYTF
>many|TRBD1|TRBV6-5|12|TRBJ2-1
TGTGCCAGCAGTCGACAGGGTCAAGAGCAGTTCTTC
CASSRQGQEQFF
>many|TRBD1|TRBV16|14|TRBJ1-2
TGTGCCAGCAGCCAATGGACAGGCCACTATGGCTACACCTTC
CASSQWTGHYGYTF
>many|TRBD1|TRBV13|16|TRBJ2-3
TGTGCCAGCAGCACATCCGGGACAGGGCCCCCAGATACGCAGTATTTT
CASSTSGTGPPDTQYF
>.|TRBD1|TRBV4-3|18|TRBJ2-7
TGCGCCAGCAGCCAAGATCTCTCCCGCGGGACAGGGACCTACGAGCAGTACTTC
CASSQDLSRGTGTYEQYF
>.|TRBD1|TRBV7-9|15|TRBJ2-2
TGTGCCAGCAGCTTTTTGGCAGGGGGCACCGGGGAGCTGTTTTTT
CASSFLAGGTGELFF
>many|.|TRBV27|13|TRBJ2-7
TGTGCCAGCAGTTTATATACCGGCTACGAGCAGTACTTC
CASSLYTGYEQYF
>once|.|TRBV20-1|16|TRBJ1-3
TGCAGTGCCAGCAGTGAAAGTCTGGACTCTGGAAACACCATATATTTT
CSASSESLDSGNTIYF
>many|.|TRBV19|13|TRBJ2-7
TGTGCCAGTAGTATTAGTCTGGGATCAGAGCAGTACTTC
CASSISLGSEQYF
>many|.|TRBV2|16|TRBJ1-4
TGTGCCAGCGCAGCTAAGGACACCGCAACTAATGAAAAACTGTTTTTT
CASAAKDTATNEKLFF
>many|.|TRBV9|11|TRBJ2-5
TGTGCCAGCAGCGACGGGAGCGCCCAGTACTTC
CASSDGSAQYF
>.|TRBD1|TRBV25-1|16|TRBJ1-1
TGTGCCAGCTCCCCCCGGGACAGGGGAGGGCCCACTGAAGCTTTCTTT
CASSPRDRGGPTEAFF
>many|TRBD2|TRBV2|16|TRBJ2-1
TGTGCCAGCAGTCCTTTAGCGGGGGGGAACTACAATGAGCAGTTCTTC
CASSPLAGGNYNEQFF
>many|.|TRBV6-5|14|TRBJ2-1
TGTGCCAGCAGTCTCGACAGGTCCTACAATGAGCAGTTCTTC
CASSLDRSYNEQFF
>many|.|TRBV12-5|18|TRBJ1-6
TGTGCTAGTGGTGCCCTGGACACTTCGAGCTCCTATAATTCACCCCTCCACTTT
CASGALDTSSSYNSPLHF
>many|.|TRBV6-5|14|TRBJ1-1
TGTGCCAGCAGTACCGGGGGCTGGAACACTGAAGCTTTCTTT
CASSTGGWNTEAFF
>.|.|TRBV12-3/TRBV12-4|14|TRBJ2-5
TGTGCCAGCAATACGAGGCCGTTGGGGGAGACCCAGTACTTC
CASNTRPLGETQYF
>many|.|TRBV12-3/TRBV12-4|13|TRBJ1-4
TGTGCCAGCGCCGGACCGAGTAATGAAAAACTGTTTTTT
CASAGPSNEKLFF
>many|.|TRBV7-9|13|TRBJ1-3
TGTGCCAGCAGCCCCGGGACTGGAAACACCATATATTTT
CASSPGTGNTIYF
>few|.|TRBV2|15|TRBJ1-1
TGTGCCAGCCATCGAGCCGCGGCCTCGAACACTGAAGCTTTCTTT
CASHRAAASNTEAFF
>many|TRBD2|TRBV19|14|TRBJ2-3
TGTGCCAGTAGGTGGACTAGCGGGGCAGATACGCAGTATTTT
CASRWTSGADTQYF
>.|TRBD1|TRBV7-6|13|TRBJ2-5
TGTGCCAGCAGTCGGGACAGACAAGAGACCCAGTACTTC
CASSRDRQETQYF
>few|.|TRBV25-1|18|TRBJ2-6
TGTGCCAGCAGTGTTGCCGCGGGGGCCCACTCTGGGGCCAACGTCCTGACTTTC
CASSVAAGAHSGANVLTF
>.|.|TRBV5-8|14|TRBJ2-4
TGTGCCAGCCGGGGCAGGGAGGACAAAAACATTCAGTACTTC
CASRGREDKNIQYF
>many|.|TRBV5-5|15|TRBJ1-6
TGTGCCAGCAGCCTACTGCCCTCCTATAATTCACCCCTCCACTTT
CASSLLPSYNSPLHF
>.|.|TRBV6-4|14|TRBJ1-6
TGTGCCAGCAGTGTCAATAGGGGTAATCCACCCCTCCACTTT
CASSVNRGNPPLHF
>.|TRBD2|TRBV10-2|14|TRBJ2-1
TGCGCCAGCAGTGTTAGCGGGAGCTCCAATGAGCAGTTCTTC
CASSVSGSSNEQFF